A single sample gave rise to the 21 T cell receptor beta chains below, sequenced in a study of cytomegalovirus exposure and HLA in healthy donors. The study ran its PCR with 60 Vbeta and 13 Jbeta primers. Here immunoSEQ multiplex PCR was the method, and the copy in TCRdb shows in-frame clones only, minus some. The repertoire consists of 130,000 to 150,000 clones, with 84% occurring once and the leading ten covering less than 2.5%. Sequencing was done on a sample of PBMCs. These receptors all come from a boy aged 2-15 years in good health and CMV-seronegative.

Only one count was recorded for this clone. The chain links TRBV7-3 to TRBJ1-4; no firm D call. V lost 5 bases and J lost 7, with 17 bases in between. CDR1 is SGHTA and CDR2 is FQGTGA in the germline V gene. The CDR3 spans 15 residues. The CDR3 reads CASSVDTGSGEKLFF. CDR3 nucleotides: TGTGCCAGCAGCGTCGACACGGGGTCGGGTGAAAAACTGTTTTTT.

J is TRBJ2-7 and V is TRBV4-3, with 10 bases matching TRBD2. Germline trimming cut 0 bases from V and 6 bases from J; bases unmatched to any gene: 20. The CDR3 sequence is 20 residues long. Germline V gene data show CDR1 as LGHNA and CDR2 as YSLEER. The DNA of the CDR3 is TGCGCCAGCAGCCAAGATCTCGGAGCGGGAGGGCCGCCTCTTACTCGCGAGCAGTACTTC. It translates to CASSQDLGAGGPPLTREQYF.

The CDR3 region is CASSQPVSGEVPSYNEQFF. Written as DNA, the CDR3 is TGTGCCAGCAGCCAACCTGTCTCGGGGGAGGTCCCCTCCTACAATGAGCAGTTCTTC. The chain combines TRBV14 with TRBJ2-1; D might be TRBD2 (6 bases). Germline V lookup: CDR1 SGHDN, CDR2 FVKESK. The CDR3 runs to 19 residues. Trimming shortened V by 2 bases and J by 0 bases, and 20 bases separated the two germline ends.

The CDR3 DNA sequence: TGTGCCAGCAGCTTATACGGGACGAACACCGGGGAGCTGTTTTTT. Encoded protein: CASSLYGTNTGELFF. The gene calls are TRBV7-2 and TRBJ2-2, with a possible D match to TRBD2 (5 bases). Germline V gene lookup returns CDR1 SGHTA and CDR2 FQGNSA. The CDR3 totals 15 residues. V was cut by 2 bases and J by 0 bases, with 7 bases left in between.

The CDR3 here is CASSFLGGPHEQFF. DNA of the CDR3: TGTGCCAGCAGCTTCCTCGGCGGGCCCCATGAGCAGTTCTTC. The rearrangement joins TRBV5-4 to TRBJ2-1; perhaps TRBD2 as D (5 bases). The CDR3 contains 14 residues. Between the trimmed V and J ends, which lost 2 bases and 8 bases, there was a span of 14 bases. Germline-derived CDR1 and CDR2 are SGHNT and YYREEE (reference sequence).

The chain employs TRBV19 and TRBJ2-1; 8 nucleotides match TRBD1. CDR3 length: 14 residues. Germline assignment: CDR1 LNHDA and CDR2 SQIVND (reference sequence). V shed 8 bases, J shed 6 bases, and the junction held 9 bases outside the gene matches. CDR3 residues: CASHNRGNGNEQFF. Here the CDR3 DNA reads TGTGCCAGTCACAACAGGGGGAATGGCAATGAGCAGTTCTTC. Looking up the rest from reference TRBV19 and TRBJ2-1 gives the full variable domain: DGGITQSPKYLFRKEGQNVTLSCEQNLNHDAMYWYRQDPGQGLRLIYYSQIVNDFQKGDIAEGYSVSREKKESFPLTVTSAQKNPTAFYLCASHNRGNGNEQFFGPGTRLTVL.

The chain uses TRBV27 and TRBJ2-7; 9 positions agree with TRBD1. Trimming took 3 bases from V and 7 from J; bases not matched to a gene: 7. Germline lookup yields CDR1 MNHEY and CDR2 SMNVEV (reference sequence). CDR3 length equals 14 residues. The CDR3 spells CASSFRDRAGEQYF. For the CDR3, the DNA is TGTGCCAGCAGTTTTAGGGACAGGGCAGGGGAGCAGTACTTC.

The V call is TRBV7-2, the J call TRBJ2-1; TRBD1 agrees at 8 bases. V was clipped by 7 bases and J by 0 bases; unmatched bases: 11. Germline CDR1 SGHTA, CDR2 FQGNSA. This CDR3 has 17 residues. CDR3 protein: CASISGTGFSSYNEQFF. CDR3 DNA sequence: TGTGCCAGCATCTCCGGGACAGGCTTTAGCTCCTACAATGAGCAGTTCTTC.

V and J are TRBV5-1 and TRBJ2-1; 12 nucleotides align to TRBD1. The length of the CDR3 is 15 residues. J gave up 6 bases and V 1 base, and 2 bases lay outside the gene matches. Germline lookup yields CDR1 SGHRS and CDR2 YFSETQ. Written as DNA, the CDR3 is TGCGCCAGCAGCTTGAGGGACAGGGGGCTCAATGAGCAGTTCTTC. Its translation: CASSLRDRGLNEQFF.

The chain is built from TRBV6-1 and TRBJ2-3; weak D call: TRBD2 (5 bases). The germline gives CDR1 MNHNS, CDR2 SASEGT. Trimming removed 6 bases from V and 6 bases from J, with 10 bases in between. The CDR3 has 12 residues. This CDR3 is CASSPGLDTQYF. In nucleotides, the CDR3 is TGTGCCAGCAGCCCCGGACTGGATACGCAGTATTTT.

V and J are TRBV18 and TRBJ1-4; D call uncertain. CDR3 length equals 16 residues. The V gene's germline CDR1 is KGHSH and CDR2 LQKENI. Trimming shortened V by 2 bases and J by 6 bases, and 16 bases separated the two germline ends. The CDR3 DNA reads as TGTGCCAGCTCACCAACGACGGGGTTTAGGGATGAAAAACTGTTTTTT. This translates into CASSPTTGFRDEKLFF.

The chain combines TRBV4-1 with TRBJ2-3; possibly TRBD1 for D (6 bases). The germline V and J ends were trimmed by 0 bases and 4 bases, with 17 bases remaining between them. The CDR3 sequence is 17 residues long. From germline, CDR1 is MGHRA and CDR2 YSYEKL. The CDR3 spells CASSQEGGSGFPDTQYF. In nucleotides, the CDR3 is TGCGCCAGCAGCCAAGAAGGGGGTTCTGGCTTCCCAGATACGCAGTATTTT.

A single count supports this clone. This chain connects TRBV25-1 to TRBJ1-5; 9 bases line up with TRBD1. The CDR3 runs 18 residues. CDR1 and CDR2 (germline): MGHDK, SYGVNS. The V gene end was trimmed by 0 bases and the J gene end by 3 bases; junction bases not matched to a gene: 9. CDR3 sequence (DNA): TGTGCCAGCAGTGAATATTTGGGGACAGGGATTCCCAATCAGCCCCAGCATTTT. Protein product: CASSEYLGTGIPNQPQHF.

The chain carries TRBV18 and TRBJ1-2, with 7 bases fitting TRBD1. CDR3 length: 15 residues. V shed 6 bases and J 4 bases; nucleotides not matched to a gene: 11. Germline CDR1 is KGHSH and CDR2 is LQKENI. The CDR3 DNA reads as TGTGCCAGCTCTGGAAAGGGGGCGCTTCTCTATGGCTACACCTTC. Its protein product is CASSGKGALLYGYTF.

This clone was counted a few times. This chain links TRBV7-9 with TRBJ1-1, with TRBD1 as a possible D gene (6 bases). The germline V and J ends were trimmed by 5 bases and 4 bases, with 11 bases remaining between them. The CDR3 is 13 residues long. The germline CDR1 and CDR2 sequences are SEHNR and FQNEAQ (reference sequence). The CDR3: CASSQDSSTEAFF. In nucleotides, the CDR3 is TGTGCCAGCAGCCAGGACAGTTCCACTGAAGCTTTCTTT. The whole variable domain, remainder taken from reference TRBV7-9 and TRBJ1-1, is DTGVSQNPRHKITKRGQNVTFRCDPISEHNRLYWYRQTLGQGPEFLTYFQNEAQLEKSRLLSDRFSAERPKGSFSTLEIQRTEQGDSAMYLCASSQDSSTEAFFGQGTRLTVV.

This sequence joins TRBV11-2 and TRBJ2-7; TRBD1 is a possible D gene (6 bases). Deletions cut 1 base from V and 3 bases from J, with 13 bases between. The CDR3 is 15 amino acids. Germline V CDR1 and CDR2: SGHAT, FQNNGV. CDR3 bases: TGTGCCAGCAGCTTAGGAACACAGGGTCTCTACGAGCAGTACTTC. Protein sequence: CASSLGTQGLYEQYF.

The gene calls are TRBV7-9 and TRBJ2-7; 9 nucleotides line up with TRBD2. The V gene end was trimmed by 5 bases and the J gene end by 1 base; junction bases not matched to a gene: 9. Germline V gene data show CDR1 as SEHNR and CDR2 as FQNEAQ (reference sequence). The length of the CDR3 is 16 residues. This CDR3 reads CASSDGLAGRSYEQYF. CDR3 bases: TGTGCCAGCAGCGATGGGCTAGCGGGGAGATCCTACGAGCAGTACTTC.

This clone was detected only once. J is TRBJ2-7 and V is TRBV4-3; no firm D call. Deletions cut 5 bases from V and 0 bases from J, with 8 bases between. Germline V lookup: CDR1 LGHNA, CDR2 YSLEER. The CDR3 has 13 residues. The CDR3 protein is CASSDSRSYEQYF. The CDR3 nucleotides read TGCGCCAGCAGCGACTCACGCTCCTACGAGCAGTACTTC.

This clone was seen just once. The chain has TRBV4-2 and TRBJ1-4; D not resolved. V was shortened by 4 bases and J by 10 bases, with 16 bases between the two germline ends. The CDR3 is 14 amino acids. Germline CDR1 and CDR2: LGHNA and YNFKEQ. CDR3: CASSPVGETGKLFF. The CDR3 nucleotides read TGTGCCAGCAGCCCGGTAGGAGAAACCGGAAAACTGTTTTTT.

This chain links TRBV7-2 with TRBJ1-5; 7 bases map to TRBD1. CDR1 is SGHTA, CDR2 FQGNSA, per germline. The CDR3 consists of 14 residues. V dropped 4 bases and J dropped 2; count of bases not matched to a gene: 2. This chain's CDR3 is CASSSTGGNQPQHF. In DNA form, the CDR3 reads TGTGCCAGCAGCTCCACAGGGGGCAATCAGCCCCAGCATTTT.

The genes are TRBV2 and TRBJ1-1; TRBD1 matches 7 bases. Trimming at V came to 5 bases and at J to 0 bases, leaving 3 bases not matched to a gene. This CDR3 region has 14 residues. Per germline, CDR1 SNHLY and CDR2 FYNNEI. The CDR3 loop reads CASSRQGLNTEAFF. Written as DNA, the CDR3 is TGTGCCAGCAGTAGACAGGGATTGAACACTGAAGCTTTCTTT.